This T cell receptor (beta chain) is from a study of shared clonotypes between healthy human individuals. Findings and caveats of the study: Memory subsets had estimated richness that was generally smaller than that of naive subsets.

Sequenced by immunoSEQ multiplex PCR; TCRdb stores in-frame clones only, minus some. Of approximately 600,000 clones detected, 95% appear once; the ten largest clones hold approximately 0.11%. Terminally differentiated effector memory CD45RA+ cells were excluded by CCR7 positive selection of CD45RO-negative cells. With respect to this clone: Its antigen remains unidentified.

The specimen sequenced was naive CD8+ T cells sorted from blood. The sequence came from a woman in her thirties in good health.

CDR3 sequence (DNA): TGTGCCAGCAGTTACTCAGAGCGTAACACTGAAGCTTTCTTT. It specifies CASSYSERNTEAFF. The chain is built from TRBV6-5 and TRBJ1-1; D remains ambiguous. CDR1 and CDR2 from the germline V gene are MNHEY and SVGAGI. This CDR3 region has 14 residues. The V and J ends lost 0 bases and 2 bases respectively, with 7 bases between them.